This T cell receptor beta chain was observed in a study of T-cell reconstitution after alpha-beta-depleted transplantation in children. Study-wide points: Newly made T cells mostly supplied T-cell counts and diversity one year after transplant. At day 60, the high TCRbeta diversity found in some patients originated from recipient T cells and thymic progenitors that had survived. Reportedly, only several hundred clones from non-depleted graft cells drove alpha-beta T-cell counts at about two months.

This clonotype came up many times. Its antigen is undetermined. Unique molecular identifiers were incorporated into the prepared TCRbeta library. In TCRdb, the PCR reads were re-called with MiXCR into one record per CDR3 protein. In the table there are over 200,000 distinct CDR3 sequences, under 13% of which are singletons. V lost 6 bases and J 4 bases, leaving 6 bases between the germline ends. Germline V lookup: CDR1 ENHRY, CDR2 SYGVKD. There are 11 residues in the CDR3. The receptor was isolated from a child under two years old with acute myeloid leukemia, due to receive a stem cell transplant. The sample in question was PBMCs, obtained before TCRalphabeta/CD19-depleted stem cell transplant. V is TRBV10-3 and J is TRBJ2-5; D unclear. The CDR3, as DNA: TGTGCCATCAGGGGCGGAGAGACCCAGTACTTC. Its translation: CAIRGGETQYF.